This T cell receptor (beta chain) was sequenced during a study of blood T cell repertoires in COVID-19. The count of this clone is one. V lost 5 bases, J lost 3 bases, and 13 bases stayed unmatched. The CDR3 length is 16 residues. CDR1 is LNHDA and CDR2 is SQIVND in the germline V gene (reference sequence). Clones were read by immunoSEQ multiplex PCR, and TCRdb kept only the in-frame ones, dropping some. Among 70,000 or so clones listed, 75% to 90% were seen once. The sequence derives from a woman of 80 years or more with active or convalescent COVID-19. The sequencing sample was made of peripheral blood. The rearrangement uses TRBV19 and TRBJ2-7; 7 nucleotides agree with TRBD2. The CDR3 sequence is CASSFVGRDRDYEQYF. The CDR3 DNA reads TGTGCCAGTAGTTTTGTGGGGAGGGATCGGGACTACGAGCAGTACTTC.